This section outlines one TCR beta chain sequence together with its context. Clones were sequenced by immunoSEQ multiplex PCR, and TCRdb holds only the in-frame ones, with some missing. The data contain 95,000 to 150,000 clones, roughly 92% of them singletons. V shed 1 base, J shed 3 bases, and the junction held 7 bases outside the gene matches. Germline V gene data show CDR1 as PRHDT and CDR2 as FYEKMQ (reference sequence). There are 16 residues in the CDR3. The data derive from a study of control samples from healthy donors and cancer patients. The source material was blood. The clonotype originates from a woman between 18 and 29 years old in good health. The rearrangement joins TRBV13 to TRBJ2-7; 9 positions agree with TRBD1. The CDR3 nucleotides are TGTGCCAGCAGCTTAGCCACGGGACAGGGCGTCTACGAGCAGTACTTC. Protein: CASSLATGQGVYEQYF.